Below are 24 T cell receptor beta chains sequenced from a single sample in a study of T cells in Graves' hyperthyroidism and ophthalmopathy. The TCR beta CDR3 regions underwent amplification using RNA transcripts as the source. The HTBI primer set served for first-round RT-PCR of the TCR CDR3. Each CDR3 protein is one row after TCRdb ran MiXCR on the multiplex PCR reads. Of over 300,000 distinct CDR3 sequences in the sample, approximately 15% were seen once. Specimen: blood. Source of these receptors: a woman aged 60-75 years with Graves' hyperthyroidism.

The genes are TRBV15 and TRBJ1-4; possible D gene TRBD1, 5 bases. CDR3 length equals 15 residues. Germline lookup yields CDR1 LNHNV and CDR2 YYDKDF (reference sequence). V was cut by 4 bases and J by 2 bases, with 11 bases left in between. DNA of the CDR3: TGTGCCACCAGCAATTCCCGGGACACTAATGAAAAACTGTTTTTT. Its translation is CATSNSRDTNEKLFF. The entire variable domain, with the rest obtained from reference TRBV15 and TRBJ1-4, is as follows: DAMVIQNPRYQVTQFGKPVTLSCSQTLNHNVMYWYQQKSSQAPKLLFHYYDKDFNNEADTPDNFQSRRPNTSFCFLDIRSPGLGDTAMYLCATSNSRDTNEKLFFGSGTQLSVL.

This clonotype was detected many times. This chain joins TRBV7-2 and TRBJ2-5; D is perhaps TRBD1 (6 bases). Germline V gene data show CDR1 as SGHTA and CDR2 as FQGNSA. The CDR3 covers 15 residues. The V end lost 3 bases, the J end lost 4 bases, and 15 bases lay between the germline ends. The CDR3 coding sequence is TGTGCCAGCAGCTTTGCAGGGGCGAGTCGAGAGACCCAGTACTTC. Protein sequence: CASSFAGASRETQYF.

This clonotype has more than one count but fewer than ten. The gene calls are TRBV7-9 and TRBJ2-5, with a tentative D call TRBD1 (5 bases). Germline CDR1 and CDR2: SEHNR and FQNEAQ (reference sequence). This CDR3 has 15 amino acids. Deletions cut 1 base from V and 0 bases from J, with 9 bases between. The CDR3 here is CASSLVQAYQETQYF. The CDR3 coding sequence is TGTGCCAGCAGCTTAGTACAGGCATACCAAGAGACCCAGTACTTC.

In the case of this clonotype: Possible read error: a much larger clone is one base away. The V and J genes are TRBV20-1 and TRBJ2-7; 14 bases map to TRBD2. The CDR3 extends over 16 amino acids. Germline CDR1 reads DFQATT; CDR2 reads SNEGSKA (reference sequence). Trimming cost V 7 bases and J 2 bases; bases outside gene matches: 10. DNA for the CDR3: TGCAGTGTTAGCCTCCCGACTAGCGGGAGGGCCTACGAGCAGTACTTC. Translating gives CSVSLPTSGRAYEQYF.

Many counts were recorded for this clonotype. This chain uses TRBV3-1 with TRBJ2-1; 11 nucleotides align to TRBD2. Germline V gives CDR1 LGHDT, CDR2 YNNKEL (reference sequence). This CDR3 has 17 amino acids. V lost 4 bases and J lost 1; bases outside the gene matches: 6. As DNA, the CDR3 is TGTGCCAGCAGCCCCCGAATAGCGGGAGGGTCCTACAATGAGCAGTTCTTC. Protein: CASSPRIAGGSYNEQFF.

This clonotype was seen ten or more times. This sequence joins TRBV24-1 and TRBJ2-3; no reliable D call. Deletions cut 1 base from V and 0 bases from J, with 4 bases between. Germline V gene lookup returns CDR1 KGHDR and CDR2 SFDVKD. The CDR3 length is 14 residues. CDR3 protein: CATSDFSSTDTQYF. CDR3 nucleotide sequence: TGTGCCACCAGTGATTTTTCGAGCACAGATACGCAGTATTTT.

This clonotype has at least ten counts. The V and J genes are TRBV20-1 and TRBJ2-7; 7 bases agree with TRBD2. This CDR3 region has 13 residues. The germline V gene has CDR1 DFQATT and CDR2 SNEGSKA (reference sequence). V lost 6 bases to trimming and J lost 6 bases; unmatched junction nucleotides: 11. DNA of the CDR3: TGCAGTGCGTGGTCGGGGAGGGGTGGCGAGCAGTACTTC. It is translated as CSAWSGRGGEQYF.

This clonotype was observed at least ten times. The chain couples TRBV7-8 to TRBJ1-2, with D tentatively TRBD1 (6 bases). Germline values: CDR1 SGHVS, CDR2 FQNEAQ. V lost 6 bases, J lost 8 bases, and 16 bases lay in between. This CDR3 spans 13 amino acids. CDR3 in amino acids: CASSPGRGGGYTF. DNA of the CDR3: TGTGCCAGCAGTCCCGGGAGGGGGGGAGGCTACACCTTC.

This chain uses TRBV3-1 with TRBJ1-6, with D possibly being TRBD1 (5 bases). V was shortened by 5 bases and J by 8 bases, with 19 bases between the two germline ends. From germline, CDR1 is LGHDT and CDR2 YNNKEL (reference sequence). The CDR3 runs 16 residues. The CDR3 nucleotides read TGTGCCAGCAGCAAAGGAGGGGCCCTCCTATATTCACCCCTCCACTTT. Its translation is CASSKGGALLYSPLHF.

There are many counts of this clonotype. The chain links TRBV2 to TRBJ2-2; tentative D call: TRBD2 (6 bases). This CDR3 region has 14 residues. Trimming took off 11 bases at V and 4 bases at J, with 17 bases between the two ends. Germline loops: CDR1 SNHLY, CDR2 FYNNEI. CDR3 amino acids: CAVGAGRLTGELFF. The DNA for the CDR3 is TGTGCCGTAGGCGCCGGGAGACTCACCGGGGAGCTGTTTTTT.

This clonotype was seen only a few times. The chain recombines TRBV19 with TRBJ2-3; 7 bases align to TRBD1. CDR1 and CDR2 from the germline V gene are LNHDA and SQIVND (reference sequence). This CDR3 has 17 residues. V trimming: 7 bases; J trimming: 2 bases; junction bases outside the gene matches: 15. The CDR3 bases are TGTGCCAGTACCCCGCGCTGGGACAGCCAATTCACAGATACGCAGTATTTT. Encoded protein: CASTPRWDSQFTDTQYF.

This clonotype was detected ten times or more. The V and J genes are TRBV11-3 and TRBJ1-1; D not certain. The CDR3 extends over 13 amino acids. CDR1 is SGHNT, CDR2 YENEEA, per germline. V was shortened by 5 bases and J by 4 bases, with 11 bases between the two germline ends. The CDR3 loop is CASSTARGTEAFF. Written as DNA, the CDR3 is TGTGCCAGCAGCACTGCTAGAGGCACTGAAGCTTTCTTT.

The CDR3 nucleotides read TGTGCCAGCAGCTTCGACGGGGGGGAGACCCAGTTCTTC. Its protein is CASSFDGGETQFF. The chain uses TRBV7-9 and TRBJ2-5; TRBD2 matches 8 bases. TRBJ2-1 explains the end of the DNA better; the J call may be wrong. Germline lookup yields CDR1 SEHNR and CDR2 FQNEAQ (reference sequence). This CDR3 comprises 13 residues.

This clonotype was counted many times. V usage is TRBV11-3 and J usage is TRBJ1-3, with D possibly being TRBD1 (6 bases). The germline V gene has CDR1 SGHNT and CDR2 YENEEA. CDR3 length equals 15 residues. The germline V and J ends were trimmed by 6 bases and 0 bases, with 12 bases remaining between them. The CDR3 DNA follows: TGTGCCAGCAGGGACAGCTTTACCTCTGGAAACACCATATATTTT. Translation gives CASRDSFTSGNTIYF.

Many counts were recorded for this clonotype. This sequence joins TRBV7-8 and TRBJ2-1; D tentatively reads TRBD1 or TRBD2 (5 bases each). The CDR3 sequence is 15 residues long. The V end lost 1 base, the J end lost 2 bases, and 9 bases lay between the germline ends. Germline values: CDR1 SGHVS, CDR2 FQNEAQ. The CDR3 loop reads CASSLGGGPYNEQFF. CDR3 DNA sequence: TGTGCCAGCAGCTTAGGTGGGGGACCCTACAATGAGCAGTTCTTC.

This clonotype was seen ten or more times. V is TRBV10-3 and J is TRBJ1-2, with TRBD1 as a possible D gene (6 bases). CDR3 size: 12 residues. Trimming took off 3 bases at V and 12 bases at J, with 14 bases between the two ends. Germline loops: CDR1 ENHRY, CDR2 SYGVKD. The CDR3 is CAISDLQGFDTF. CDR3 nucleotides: TGTGCCATCAGTGACCTACAGGGATTCGACACCTTC.

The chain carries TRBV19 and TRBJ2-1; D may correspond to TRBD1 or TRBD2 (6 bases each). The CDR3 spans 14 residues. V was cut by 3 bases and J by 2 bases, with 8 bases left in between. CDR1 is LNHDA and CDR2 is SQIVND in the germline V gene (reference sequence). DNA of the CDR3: TGTGCCAGTAGTATCGGGGGCCCCTACAATGAGCAGTTCTTC. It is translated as CASSIGGPYNEQFF.

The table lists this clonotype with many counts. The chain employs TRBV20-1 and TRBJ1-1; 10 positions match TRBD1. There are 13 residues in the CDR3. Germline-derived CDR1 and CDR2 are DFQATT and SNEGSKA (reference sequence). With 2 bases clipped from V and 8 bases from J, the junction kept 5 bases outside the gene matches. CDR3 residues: CSARPTGGIEAFF. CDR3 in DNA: TGCAGTGCTAGACCGACAGGGGGCATAGAAGCTTTCTTT.

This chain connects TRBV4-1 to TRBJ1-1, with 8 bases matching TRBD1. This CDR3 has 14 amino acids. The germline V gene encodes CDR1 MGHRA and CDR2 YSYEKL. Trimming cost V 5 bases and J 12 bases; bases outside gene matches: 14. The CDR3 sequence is CASSSPGTGGETFF. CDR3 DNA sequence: TGCGCCAGCAGCTCTCCCGGGACAGGCGGGGAAACTTTCTTT.

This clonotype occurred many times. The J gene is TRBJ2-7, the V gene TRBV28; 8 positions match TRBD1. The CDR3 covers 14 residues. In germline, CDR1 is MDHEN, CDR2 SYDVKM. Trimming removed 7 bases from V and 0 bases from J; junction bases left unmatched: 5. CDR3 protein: CASIGTGPSYEQYF. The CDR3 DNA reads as TGTGCCAGCATCGGGACAGGACCCTCCTACGAGCAGTACTTC.

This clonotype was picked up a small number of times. The CDR3 spells CASSYSRPGGNEQYF. The CDR3 DNA sequence: TGTGCCAGCAGTTACTCTAGGCCAGGAGGAAACGAGCAGTACTTC. V usage is TRBV6-5 and J usage is TRBJ2-7, with D possibly being TRBD2 (5 bases). This CDR3 region has 15 residues. Deletions cut 0 bases from V and 5 bases from J, with 14 bases between. CDR1 MNHEY and CDR2 SVGAGI come from the germline V gene.

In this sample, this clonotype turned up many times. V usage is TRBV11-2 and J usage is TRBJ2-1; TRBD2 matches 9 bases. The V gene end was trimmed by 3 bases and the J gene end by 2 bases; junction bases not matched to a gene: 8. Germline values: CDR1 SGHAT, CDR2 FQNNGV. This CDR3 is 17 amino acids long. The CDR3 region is CASSLRLAALTYNEQFF. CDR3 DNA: TGTGCCAGCAGCTTGAGACTAGCGGCCCTTACCTACAATGAGCAGTTCTTC.

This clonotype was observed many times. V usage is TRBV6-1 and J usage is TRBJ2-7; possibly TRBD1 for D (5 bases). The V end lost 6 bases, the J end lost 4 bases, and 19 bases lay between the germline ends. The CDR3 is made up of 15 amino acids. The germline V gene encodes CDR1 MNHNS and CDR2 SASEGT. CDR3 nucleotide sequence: TGTGCCAGCAGACCCTCCGACAGTTTGGCGTACGAGCAGTACTTC. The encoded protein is CASRPSDSLAYEQYF.

CDR3 sequence reads: CSARDRHEQFF. The CDR3 bases are TGCAGTGCTAGAGATCGGCATGAGCAGTTCTTC. The chain recombines TRBV20-1 with TRBJ2-1; unclear D gene. CDR1 is DFQATT and CDR2 is SNEGSKA in the germline V gene (reference sequence). Deletions cut 0 bases from V and 8 bases from J, with 5 bases between. The CDR3 consists of 11 residues.